Following are 28 T cell receptor beta chains from one sample sequenced in a study of T-cell memory formation after mild COVID-19 (dated by TCRdb to 2020 to 2023). Libraries were prepared through 5' RACE. These reads were obtained on an Illumina NovaSeq 6000. TCRdb cleaned the public reads at Q25 with fastp, built clones with MiXCR and kept in-frame beta chains. Every entry covers one CDR3 protein and lists the most common genes and DNA from its rows. This sample is represented by roughly 130,000 distinct CDR3 sequences; about 17% of them were singletons. Together, the top ten hold approximately 5.5% of the sample. Specimen: PBMCs or a T cell subset sorted from them (not recorded which). Source of these receptors: a man aged 18 to 35 who had mild COVID-19 (a few samples of this study predate the infection). The sample titles of this study are shuffled in the database, so cell type and time point are left out; the donor was told from shared clones.

The chain links TRBV7-7 to TRBJ2-5; 7 nucleotides line up with TRBD2. This CDR3 region has 14 residues. CDR1 and CDR2 from the germline V gene are SSHAT and FNYEAQ (reference sequence). With 5 bases clipped from V and 6 bases from J, the junction kept 9 bases outside the gene matches. CDR3 bases: TGTGCCAGCAGCGGACGACTAGCCGTCCAGACCCAGTACTTC. This codes for CASSGRLAVQTQYF.

This clonotype was counted a few times. The chain couples TRBV24-1 to TRBJ1-5; no clear D. Germline V gives CDR1 KGHDR, CDR2 SFDVKD. V was clipped by 1 base and J by 7 bases, with 19 bases between them. The CDR3 extends over 17 amino acids. The CDR3 region has the DNA TGTGCCACCAGTGATTTCCCCCTAGTACGGGAAAACCAGCCCCAGCATTTT. Its protein product is CATSDFPLVRENQPQHF.

This chain joins TRBV12-3 or TRBV12-4 and TRBJ2-5; TRBD1 aligns across 9 bases. V was clipped by 2 bases and J by 5 bases; unmatched bases: 3. CDR3 length: 14 amino acids. The CDR3 here is CASSLRTGDETQYF. CDR3 bases: TGTGCCAGCAGTTTACGGACAGGGGATGAGACCCAGTACTTC.

The table lists this clonotype with many counts. The chain uses TRBV7-3 and TRBJ2-7; D is possibly TRBD1 or TRBD2 (5 bases each). Trimming shortened V by 0 bases and J by 0 bases, and 12 bases separated the two germline ends. In germline, CDR1 is SGHTA, CDR2 FQGTGA. CDR3 size: 16 residues. The CDR3, as DNA: TGTGCCAGCAGCTTAACGCCGGGACGCAACTCCTACGAGCAGTACTTC. Amino acids: CASSLTPGRNSYEQYF.

This clonotype has only a few counts. The CDR3 is CASSDGREPDEQYV. In nucleotides, the CDR3 is TGTGCCAGCAGTGACGGCCGGGAGCCAGACGAGCAGTACGTC. The chain combines TRBV6-1 with TRBJ2-7, with D perhaps matching TRBD2 (6 bases). The CDR3 sequence is 14 residues long. Germline V gene lookup returns CDR1 MNHNS and CDR2 SASEGT. The V end lost 3 bases, the J end lost 5 bases, and 14 bases lay between the germline ends.

The chain joins TRBV6-6 to TRBJ1-1; the D is unclear. V was trimmed by 5 bases and J by 3 bases, leaving 16 bases between them. This CDR3 is built from 15 residues. Germline CDR1 reads MNHNY; CDR2 reads SVGAGI (reference sequence). The CDR3 region is CASSDQKIGHTEAFF. DNA for the CDR3: TGTGCCAGCAGTGACCAAAAGATAGGACACACTGAAGCTTTCTTT.

Only a few counts were recorded for this clonotype. CDR3 loop: CASSLALLAGSRELFF. Here the CDR3 DNA reads TGTGCCAGCAGCTTAGCGCTACTAGCGGGGTCAAGAGAGCTGTTTTTT. The J gene is TRBJ2-2, the V gene TRBV7-2; 10 bases map to TRBD2. The CDR3 consists of 16 residues. Germline V gene data show CDR1 as SGHTA and CDR2 as FQGNSA. The V segment lost 0 bases and the J segment 11 bases; nucleotides outside the gene matches: 9. Complete variable domain (other parts from reference TRBV7-2 and TRBJ2-2): GAGVSQSPSNKVTEKGKDVELRCDPISGHTALYWYRQSLGQGLEFLIYFQGNSAPDKSGLPSDRFSAERTGGSVSTLTIQRTQQEDSAVYLCASSLALLAGSRELFFGEGSRLTVL.

V and J are TRBV12-5 and TRBJ2-7; unclear D gene. V dropped 1 base and J dropped 0 bases, with 10 bases sitting between them. The CDR3 runs 15 residues. Germline CDR1 LGHNT, CDR2 FRNRAP. The CDR3 region has the DNA TGTGCTAGTGGTTTGGGACCCTATGCCTCCTACGAGCAGTACTTC. Translated: CASGLGPYASYEQYF.

This clonotype has just a few counts. The chain couples TRBV2 to TRBJ2-1; the match to TRBD2 covers 12 bases. The CDR3 contains 17 residues. J gave up 0 bases and V 4 bases, and 4 bases lay outside the gene matches. Germline CDR1 reads SNHLY; CDR2 reads FYNNEI. This CDR3 is CASSGLAGGYSYNEQFF. For the CDR3, the DNA is TGTGCCAGCAGTGGGCTAGCGGGGGGGTACTCCTACAATGAGCAGTTCTTC.

The J gene is TRBJ2-3, the V gene TRBV7-2; 13 bases are a match to TRBD2. The germline V gene has CDR1 SGHTA and CDR2 FQGNSA. V lost 4 bases and J lost 6; bases outside the gene matches: 7. The CDR3 is 16 residues long. This CDR3 is CASSSGTSGALDTQYF. In DNA form, the CDR3 reads TGTGCCAGCAGCTCCGGGACTAGCGGGGCGCTGGATACGCAGTATTTT. The full variable domain, rest sourced from reference TRBV7-2 and TRBJ2-3, is GAGVSQSPSNKVTEKGKDVELRCDPISGHTALYWYRQSLGQGLEFLIYFQGNSAPDKSGLPSDRFSAERTGGSVSTLTIQRTQQEDSAVYLCASSSGTSGALDTQYFGPGTRLTVL.

V usage is TRBV20-1 and J usage is TRBJ2-5; either TRBD1 or TRBD2 may supply D (6 bases each). V was cut by 3 bases and J by 4 bases, with 12 bases left in between. The CDR3 has 13 amino acids. Germline assignment: CDR1 DFQATT and CDR2 SNEGSKA (reference sequence). Here the CDR3 reads CSASLGGRETQYF. Written as DNA, the CDR3 is TGCAGTGCTAGTCTAGGGGGGCGAGAGACCCAGTACTTC.

A few counts support this clonotype. The V call is TRBV30, the J call TRBJ2-7; D is undetermined. CDR1 and CDR2 (germline): GTSNPN, SVGIG (reference sequence). Trimming pared 0 bases from V and 4 bases from J, leaving 4 bases between. This CDR3 has 11 residues. CDR3 coding DNA: TGTGCCTGGAGTGTAAAGTACGAGCAGTACTTC. Encoded protein: CAWSVKYEQYF.

The chain is built from TRBV7-9 and TRBJ2-2, with 7 positions matching TRBD1. CDR1 and CDR2 from the germline V gene are SEHNR and FQNEAQ (reference sequence). V shed 7 bases, J shed 11 bases, and the junction held 7 bases outside the gene matches. The CDR3 runs to 12 residues. In DNA, the CDR3 is TGTGCCAGCATATCCGGACAGGTCGAGCTGTTTTTT. The encoded protein is CASISGQVELFF.

The chain recombines TRBV5-1 with TRBJ1-1, with D maybe TRBD1 (5 bases). Trimming stripped 5 bases from V and 0 bases from J, with 8 bases between. The CDR3 totals 13 residues. The germline CDR1 and CDR2 sequences are SGHRS and YFSETQ. The CDR3 DNA follows: TGCGCCAGCAGGCGGGGGATGAACACTGAAGCTTTCTTT. This gives the protein CASRRGMNTEAFF.

A few counts support this clonotype. The chain carries TRBV5-5 and TRBJ2-2, with D unclear. With 2 bases removed from V and 4 bases from J, the gap between germline ends came to 3 bases. CDR1 is SGHKS, CDR2 YYEKEE, per germline (reference sequence). CDR3 size: 12 residues. The CDR3 coding sequence is TGTGCCAGCAGCTTCAGCACCGGGGAGCTGTTTTTT. This gives the protein CASSFSTGELFF.

CDR3 coding DNA: TGTGCCAGCAGAAGTACTGGGACAGGGAAAGAGACCCAGTACTTC. Translation gives CASRSTGTGKETQYF. This chain uses TRBV27 with TRBJ2-5, with 9 bases aligning to TRBD1. The germline CDR1 and CDR2 sequences are MNHEY and SMNVEV (reference sequence). V was clipped by 6 bases and J by 3 bases; unmatched bases: 8. The CDR3 totals 15 residues.

The chain recombines TRBV10-3 with TRBJ1-2, with 7 bases identical to TRBD1. Looked up from germline, CDR1 is ENHRY and CDR2 is SYGVKD. CDR3 size: 15 residues. After removal of 3 bases from V and 4 bases from J, the junction contained 8 bases not matched to a gene. The CDR3 protein is CAISEQGTGRYGYTF. CDR3 nucleotide sequence: TGTGCCATCAGTGAACAGGGGACCGGCCGCTATGGCTACACCTTC.

CDR3 in amino acids: CSWLGESYNEQFF. CDR3 sequence (DNA): TGCAGCTGGCTGGGGGAATCCTACAATGAGCAGTTCTTC. The rearrangement uses TRBV29-1 and TRBJ2-1; the D call may be TRBD1 or TRBD2 (5 bases each). The CDR3 runs to 13 residues. V shed 8 bases and J shed 1 base, with 12 bases lying between them. Germline V gene data show CDR1 as SQVTM and CDR2 as ANQGSEA.

The chain employs TRBV11-3 and TRBJ2-1, with a weak D call TRBD2 (5 bases). The V end lost 4 bases, the J end lost 8 bases, and 12 bases lay between the germline ends. This CDR3 contains 13 residues. Germline V CDR1 and CDR2: SGHNT, YENEEA. Written as DNA, the CDR3 is TGTGCCAGCAGCTACTTACTAGAGGATGAGCAGTTCTTC. Protein product: CASSYLLEDEQFF.

This clonotype was found a few times. This chain uses TRBV10-1 with TRBJ2-7, with 8 bases that match TRBD1. The junction had 7 bases not matched to a gene; V was cut back by 3 bases and J by 6 bases. The CDR3 is 14 residues long. Germline-derived CDR1 and CDR2 are WNHNN and SYGVQD (reference sequence). The CDR3 region is CASSDPGQVGEQYF. As DNA, the CDR3 is TGCGCCAGCAGTGACCCGGGACAGGTCGGCGAGCAGTACTTC.

The CDR3 reads CAYDLSQSTLFF. The DNA for the CDR3 is TGTGCCTACGACTTATCGCAGTCTACACTGTTTTTT. This chain links TRBV7-9 with TRBJ1-4, with D unresolved. Per the germline V gene, CDR1 is SEHNR and CDR2 is FQNEAQ (reference sequence). V was pared by 11 bases and J by 13 bases, with 20 bases between. The CDR3 spans 12 residues.

There are a few counts of this clonotype. The chain links TRBV4-3 to TRBJ2-6, with D perhaps TRBD1 (5 bases). V lost 0 bases and J 0 bases, leaving 12 bases between the germline ends. The CDR3 extends over 18 amino acids. The germline V gene has CDR1 LGHNA and CDR2 YSLEER. Here the CDR3 reads CASSQEAGYHSGANVLTF. DNA of the CDR3: TGCGCCAGCAGCCAAGAAGCAGGGTACCACTCTGGGGCCAACGTCCTGACTTTC.

The J gene is TRBJ2-1, the V gene TRBV14, with D possibly being TRBD1 (5 bases). The CDR3 loop spans 17 amino acids. From germline, CDR1 is SGHDN and CDR2 FVKESK. The V end lost 6 bases, the J end lost 9 bases, and 27 bases lay between the germline ends. CDR3 coding DNA: TGTGCCAGCAGACCTCAGGGATCCGGGTCCCTGAAGGGTGAGCAGTTCTTC. It codes for CASRPQGSGSLKGEQFF.

This clonotype has at least ten counts. The V and J genes are TRBV4-3 and TRBJ2-3, with D perhaps matching TRBD2 (5 bases). Trimming pared 1 base from V and 2 bases from J, leaving 10 bases between. The CDR3 totals 15 residues. Germline V gene lookup returns CDR1 LGHNA and CDR2 YSLEER. The CDR3 region is CASSQGNSDTDTQYF. CDR3 in DNA: TGCGCCAGCAGCCAAGGGAATAGCGACACAGATACGCAGTATTTT.

This clonotype was seen a few times. As DNA, the CDR3 is TGTGCCAGCTCACCGTCGGCGGGGGAGGAGACCCAGTACTTC. It encodes CASSPSAGEETQYF. The chain combines TRBV18 with TRBJ2-5, with 7 bases matching TRBD2. V lost 3 bases and J lost 5; bases outside the gene matches: 6. Looked up from germline, CDR1 is KGHSH and CDR2 is LQKENI. This CDR3 has 14 residues. The full variable domain, rest sourced from reference TRBV18 and TRBJ2-5, is NAGVMQNPRHLVRRRGQEARLRCSPMKGHSHVYWYRQLPEEGLKFMVYLQKENIIDESGMPKERFSAEFPKEGPSILRIQQVVRGDSAAYFCASSPSAGEETQYFGPGTRLLVL.

This clonotype was picked up a small number of times. V and J are TRBV12-3 or TRBV12-4 and TRBJ2-1, with D tentatively TRBD2 (7 bases). Trimming removed 5 bases at V and 6 bases at J, with 17 bases between. The CDR3 contains 15 residues. The CDR3 spells CASSPPGGRGNEQFF. Here the CDR3 DNA reads TGTGCCAGCAGTCCCCCGGGGGGCCGGGGCAATGAGCAGTTCTTC.

This clonotype was counted only a few times. The V and J genes are TRBV6-5 and TRBJ1-2, with TRBD1 identical over 7 bases. The ends lost 5 bases at V and 8 bases at J; junction bases unmatched: 8. Germline loops: CDR1 MNHEY, CDR2 SVGAGI. This CDR3 spans 13 amino acids. The CDR3 sequence: CASSNPGGVGYTF. CDR3 DNA sequence: TGTGCCAGCAGTAACCCAGGGGGTGTAGGCTACACCTTC.

This clonotype turned up a few times. The chain combines TRBV6-2 or TRBV6-3 with TRBJ1-1, with 8 nucleotides matching TRBD1. V gave up 2 bases and J gave up 8 bases; unmatched junction bases: 16. Germline CDR1 and CDR2: MNHEY and SVGEGT. CDR3 length equals 17 residues. CDR3 nucleotide sequence: TGTGCCAGCAGTTACCGAACACAGAGACAGGGGAGATCCGAAGCTTTCTTT. This sequence encodes CASSYRTQRQGRSEAFF.